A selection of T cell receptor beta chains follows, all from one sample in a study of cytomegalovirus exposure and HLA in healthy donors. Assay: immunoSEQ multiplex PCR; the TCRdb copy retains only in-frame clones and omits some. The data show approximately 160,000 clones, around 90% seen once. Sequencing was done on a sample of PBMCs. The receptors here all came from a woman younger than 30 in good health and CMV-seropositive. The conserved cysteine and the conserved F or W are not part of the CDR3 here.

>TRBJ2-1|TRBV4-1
ASSQVSGGRAGGSNEQF
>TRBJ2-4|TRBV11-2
ASSPQRDKNIQY
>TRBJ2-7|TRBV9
ASSESYEQY
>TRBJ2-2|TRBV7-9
ASEFVGELF
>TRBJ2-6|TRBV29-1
SVLAGDRSGANVLT
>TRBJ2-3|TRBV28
ASSDRGGSDTQY
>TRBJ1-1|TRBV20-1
SARRNTEAF
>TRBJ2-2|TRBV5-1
ASSFPASGRSPFRTGELF
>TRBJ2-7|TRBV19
ASRRGLADESYEQY
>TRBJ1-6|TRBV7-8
ASSLANGSSYNSPLH
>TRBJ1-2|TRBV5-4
ASSQGQGARGYT
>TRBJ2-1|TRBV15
ATSRAVGAGGGFEQF
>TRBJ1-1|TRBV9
ASSVGGPSTEAF
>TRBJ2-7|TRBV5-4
ASSRDTYEQY
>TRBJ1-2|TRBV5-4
ASSLAQGSNYGYT
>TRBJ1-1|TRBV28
ASSLAGEGEAF
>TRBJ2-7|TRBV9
ASSPQGAYEQY
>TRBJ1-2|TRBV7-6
ASSPLTAGNYGYT
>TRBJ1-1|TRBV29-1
SVMTGPNTEAF
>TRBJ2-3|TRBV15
AKRPKNGSVGDTQY
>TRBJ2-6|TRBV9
ASSGTGGEPGANVLT
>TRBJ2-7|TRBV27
ASSFSGRAAYEQY
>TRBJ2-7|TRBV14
ASSRDRGTYEQY
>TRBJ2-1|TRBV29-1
SVDVISSGLYNEQF
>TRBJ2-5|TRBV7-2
ASSYQTGEETQY
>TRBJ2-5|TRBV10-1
ASSEMKTSGSGETQY
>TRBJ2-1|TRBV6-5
ASSFLLAGNYNEQF
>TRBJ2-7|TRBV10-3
AISGGHSYEQY
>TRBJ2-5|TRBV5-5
ASSLPPTGGQETQY
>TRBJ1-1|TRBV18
ASSPLDRGAEAF
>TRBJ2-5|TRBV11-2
ASSLRFASGGETQY
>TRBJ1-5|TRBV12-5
ASGPQGAQPQH
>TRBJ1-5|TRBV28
ASSLGAGRQPQH
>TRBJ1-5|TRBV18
ASSPAKGVSQPQH
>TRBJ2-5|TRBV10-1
ASSSASGGQETQY
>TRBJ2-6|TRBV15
ATSRRGQGYSGANVLT
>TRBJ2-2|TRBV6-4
ASSDFPGAAGELF
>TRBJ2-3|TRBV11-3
ASSLALAGTDTQY
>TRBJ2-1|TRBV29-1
SASPLSGRGPRYNEQF
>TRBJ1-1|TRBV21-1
ASICGLNEAF
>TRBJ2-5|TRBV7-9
ASSFRTGGAETQY
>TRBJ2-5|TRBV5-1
ASSTGLADGKETQY
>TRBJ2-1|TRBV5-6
ASSFRAGGNYNEQF
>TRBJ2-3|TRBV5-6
ASSLQGMGSRTDTQY
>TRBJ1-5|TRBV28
ASSLEGQGNNQPQH
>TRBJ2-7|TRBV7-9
ASSSQGYEQY
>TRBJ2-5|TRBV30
AWRRVEEVRETQY
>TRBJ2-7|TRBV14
ASSQVLASEQY
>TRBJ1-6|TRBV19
ASRTSDRDLRDNSPLH
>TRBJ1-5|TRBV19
ASSSNPGGNQPQH
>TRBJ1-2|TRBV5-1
ASSLARTNGYT
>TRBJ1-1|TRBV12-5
ASGLVLSENTEAF
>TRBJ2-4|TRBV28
ASSPLVRGNIQY
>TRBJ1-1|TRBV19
ASSTHREDGAF
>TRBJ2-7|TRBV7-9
ASSLARDRGLSYEQY
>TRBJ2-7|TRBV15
ATSSSGDTHEQY
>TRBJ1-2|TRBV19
ASTNKGGPSRGYT
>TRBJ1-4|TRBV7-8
ASSPLGQGIWEKLF
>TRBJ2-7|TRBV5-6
ASSAGTGGYEQY
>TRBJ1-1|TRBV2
ASSQGQGVTEAF